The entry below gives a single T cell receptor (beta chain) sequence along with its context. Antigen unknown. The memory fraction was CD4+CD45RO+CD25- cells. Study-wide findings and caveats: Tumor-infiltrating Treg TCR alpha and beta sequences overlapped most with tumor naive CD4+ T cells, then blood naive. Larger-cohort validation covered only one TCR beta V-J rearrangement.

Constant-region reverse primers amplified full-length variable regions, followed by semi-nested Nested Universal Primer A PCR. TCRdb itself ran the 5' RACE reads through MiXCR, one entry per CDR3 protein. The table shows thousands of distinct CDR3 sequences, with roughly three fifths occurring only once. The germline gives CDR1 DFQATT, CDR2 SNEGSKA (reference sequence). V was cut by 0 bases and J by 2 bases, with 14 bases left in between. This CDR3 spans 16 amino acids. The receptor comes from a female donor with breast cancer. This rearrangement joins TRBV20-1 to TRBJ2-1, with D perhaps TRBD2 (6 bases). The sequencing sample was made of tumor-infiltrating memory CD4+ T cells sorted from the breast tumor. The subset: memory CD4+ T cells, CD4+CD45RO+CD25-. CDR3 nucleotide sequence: TGCAGTGCTAGAGATCTCGTAGCGGAGACCTACAATGAGCAGTTCTTC. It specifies CSARDLVAETYNEQFF.